This TCR beta chain was captured by sequencing in a study of control samples from healthy donors and cancer patients. The data were produced by immunoSEQ multiplex PCR, yet TCRdb's version contains in-frame clones alone and is incomplete. The table shows some 200,000 clones, with roughly 89% occurring only once. The trim removed 2 bases at V and 3 bases at J, leaving 3 bases unmatched. The CDR3 spans 15 residues. From germline, CDR1 is MNHNS and CDR2 SASEGT. Sequencing was performed on blood. This receptor was taken from a woman aged 25 to 39 in good health. V gene TRBV6-1 combines with J gene TRBJ1-1, with TRBD1 matching 10 bases. The CDR3 bases are TGTGCCAGCAGTGAAATAGACAGGGGGCACACTGAAGCTTTCTTT. This gives the protein CASSEIDRGHTEAFF.